The 25 T cell receptor beta chains in this list originate from one sample, sequenced in a study of STAT5B mutations in CD4+ large granular lymphocyte leukemia. The protocol was immunoSEQ multiplex PCR, while the TCRdb copy is restricted to in-frame clones and leaves out a portion. The sample contains 45,000 to 55,000 clones, around 70% of which appear only once. Sequencing input: CD4+ T cells from blood buffy coats. All receptors come from a human donor in good health.

This chain uses TRBV7-2 with TRBJ1-2; possibly TRBD1 for D (6 bases). V lost 5 bases to trimming and J lost 8 bases, with 18 bases between them. Germline-derived CDR1 and CDR2 are SGHTA and FQGNSA. CDR3 length: 14 residues. This CDR3 reads CASSGDNLSGGYTF. The CDR3 DNA sequence: TGTGCCAGCAGCGGGGACAACCTGAGCGGGGGCTACACCTTC.

This clone was seen a handful of times. This chain joins TRBV11-2 and TRBJ1-1; tentative D call: TRBD1 (6 bases). The CDR3 runs 15 residues. Deletions cut 1 base from V and 1 base from J, with 10 bases between. The germline gives CDR1 SGHAT, CDR2 FQNNGV. CDR3 amino acids: CASSLAEGGNTEAFF. CDR3 coding DNA: TGTGCCAGCAGCTTAGCCGAAGGGGGGAACACTGAAGCTTTCTTT.

The genes are TRBV9 and TRBJ1-2; possibly TRBD1 for D (6 bases). Trimming removed 5 bases from V and 1 base from J, with 9 bases in between. CDR1 and CDR2 from the germline V gene are SGDLS and YYNGEE. The CDR3 sequence is 13 residues long. CDR3 sequence: CASSTGFNYGYTF. The CDR3 DNA follows: TGTGCCAGCAGTACAGGGTTTAACTATGGCTACACCTTC.

The chain uses TRBV5-6 and TRBJ2-7; TRBD1 matches 8 bases. Germline values: CDR1 SGHDT, CDR2 YYEEEE. This CDR3 region has 15 residues. With 0 bases clipped from V and 2 bases from J, the junction kept 4 bases outside the gene matches. The CDR3: CASSLAQGAAYEQYV. The CDR3 DNA reads as TGTGCCAGCAGCTTGGCCCAGGGGGCTGCCTACGAGCAGTACGTC.

This sequence joins TRBV30 and TRBJ1-6; D remains ambiguous. Trimming stripped 4 bases from V and 8 bases from J, with 15 bases between. This CDR3 region has 14 residues. The germline CDR1 and CDR2 sequences are GTSNPN and SVGIG (reference sequence). CDR3 amino acids: CAWKPGGLHSPLHF. The DNA for the CDR3 is TGTGCCTGGAAGCCGGGAGGCCTCCATTCACCCCTCCACTTT.

The rearrangement joins TRBV2 to TRBJ1-2; D is undetermined. V dropped 3 bases and J dropped 8 bases, with 13 bases sitting between them. Per the germline V gene, CDR1 is SNHLY and CDR2 is FYNNEI. The CDR3 is 13 amino acids. The DNA of the CDR3 is TGTGCCAGCAGTGAGGATCAGGTCAGGGGCTACACCTTC. Protein product: CASSEDQVRGYTF.

This clone appeared a single time. V is TRBV18 and J is TRBJ1-4, with 7 positions matching TRBD1. This CDR3 is 16 amino acids long. Germline V lookup: CDR1 KGHSH, CDR2 LQKENI. After removal of 0 bases from V and 0 bases from J, the junction contained 1 base not matched to a gene. The CDR3 nucleotides read TGTGCCAGCTCACCACCCGGACAGGCAACTAATGAAAAACTGTTTTTT. It is translated as CASSPPGQATNEKLFF.

The genes are TRBV30 and TRBJ2-5, with TRBD2 identical over 7 bases. This CDR3 spans 15 amino acids. V lost 5 bases to trimming and J lost 5 bases; unmatched junction nucleotides: 14. Germline V gene lookup returns CDR1 GTSNPN and CDR2 SVGIG (reference sequence). The CDR3 DNA reads TGTGCCTGGGGCCGCCCTGGGGGGGTTGGGGAGACCCAGTACTTC. Its protein is CAWGRPGGVGETQYF.

This clone occurred a few times. The chain uses TRBV6-6 and TRBJ2-7, with D tentatively TRBD2 (6 bases). Germline V gene sequence: CDR1 MNHNY, CDR2 SVGAGI (reference sequence). The CDR3 is 15 amino acids. The ends were cut back, 4 bases at V and 7 bases at J, with 20 bases in the middle. The chain's CDR3 is CASSSTRGGGEEQYV. The DNA of the CDR3 is TGTGCCAGCAGTTCCACGAGGGGTGGAGGGGAAGAGCAGTACGTC.

A few counts support this clone. This sequence joins TRBV7-8 and TRBJ2-3; possible D gene TRBD2, 6 bases. V lost 5 bases to trimming and J lost 2 bases, with 17 bases between them. This CDR3 contains 16 residues. The germline V gene has CDR1 SGHVS and CDR2 FQNEAQ. CDR3 nucleotide sequence: TGTGCCAGCAGCCTCCACCTGTTAGCGGACACAGATACGCAGTATTTT. Encoded protein: CASSLHLLADTDTQYF.

The V call is TRBV7-9, the J call TRBJ1-1, with 7 bases aligning to TRBD1. The germline V gene encodes CDR1 SEHNR and CDR2 FQNEAQ (reference sequence). Trimming took 6 bases from V and 0 from J; bases not matched to a gene: 16. The CDR3 consists of 18 residues. The DNA for the CDR3 is TGTGCCAGCAGTTGGAAACAGGGGTTTTTCACCATGAACACTGAAGCTTTCTTT. Translated: CASSWKQGFFTMNTEAFF.

The chain uses TRBV5-1 and TRBJ1-4; D is undetermined. The V and J ends lost 2 bases and 8 bases respectively, with 13 bases between them. Looked up from germline, CDR1 is SGHRS and CDR2 is YFSETQ. This CDR3 comprises 14 residues. CDR3 nucleotides: TGCGCCAGCAGCTTTCAAGACCCGAGCGAAAAACTGTTTTTT. It codes for CASSFQDPSEKLFF. The complete variable domain, with remaining parts taken from reference TRBV5-1 and TRBJ1-4, reads KAGVTQTPRYLIKTRGQQVTLSCSPISGHRSVSWYQQTPGQGLQFLFEYFSETQRNKGNFPGRFSGRQFSNSRSEMNVSTLELGDSALYLCASSFQDPSEKLFFGSGTQLSVL.

This clone has just one count. The rearrangement joins TRBV11-3 to TRBJ1-1; the D is unclear. The germline V and J ends were trimmed by 1 base and 6 bases, with 18 bases remaining between them. In germline, CDR1 is SGHNT, CDR2 YENEEA. The CDR3 consists of 16 residues. Here the CDR3 reads CASSLAPLVKIAEAFF. The CDR3 DNA follows: TGTGCCAGCAGCTTAGCCCCCCTGGTGAAGATTGCTGAAGCTTTCTTT.

This clone has just one count. The V gene is TRBV5-1, the J gene TRBJ2-5; no firm D call. Germline values: CDR1 SGHRS, CDR2 YFSETQ. V was shortened by 0 bases and J by 1 base, with 13 bases between the two germline ends. The CDR3 extends over 16 amino acids. The DNA of the CDR3 is TGCGCCAGCAGCTTGGTCGGAGCCCTAATCCAAGAGACCCAGTACTTC. It yields the protein CASSLVGALIQETQYF.

This chain links TRBV27 with TRBJ2-7; possibly TRBD1 for D (5 bases). Germline CDR1 is MNHEY and CDR2 is SMNVEV (reference sequence). CDR3 length equals 15 residues. V was pared by 3 bases and J by 2 bases, with 14 bases between. The CDR3 reads CASSLVRATAYEQYF. CDR3 nucleotides: TGTGCCAGCAGTTTGGTTAGGGCGACAGCCTACGAGCAGTACTTC.

This clone showed up just once. This chain links TRBV6-1 with TRBJ2-6; the D gene is possibly TRBD1 (6 bases). Germline lookup yields CDR1 MNHNS and CDR2 SASEGT. The CDR3 spans 17 residues. The V and J ends lost 3 bases and 2 bases respectively, with 14 bases between them. The CDR3 sequence is CASSEGHGTTGANVLTF. The CDR3 DNA sequence: TGTGCCAGCAGTGAGGGACATGGGACCACTGGGGCCAACGTCCTGACTTTC.

This clone came up a few times. This chain links TRBV2 with TRBJ1-5; D is ambiguous. CDR3 length equals 13 residues. Deletions cut 3 bases from V and 6 bases from J, with 9 bases between. Germline V gives CDR1 SNHLY, CDR2 FYNNEI. The CDR3: CASSDQVGQPQHF. CDR3 DNA sequence: TGTGCCAGCAGTGACCAGGTCGGTCAGCCCCAGCATTTT.

The chain recombines TRBV30 with TRBJ1-4; TRBD1 might be the D (5 bases). The CDR3 is 13 amino acids. Trimming took off 3 bases at V and 8 bases at J, with 13 bases between the two ends. Germline V gene lookup returns CDR1 GTSNPN and CDR2 SVGIG (reference sequence). The CDR3 DNA follows: TGTGCCTGGAGACTCGGGACGCTAGAAAAACTGTTTTTT. It encodes CAWRLGTLEKLFF. The full variable domain, with the rest looked up from reference TRBV30 and TRBJ1-4, is SQTIHQWPATLVQPVGSPLSLECTVEGTSNPNLYWYRQAAGRGLQLLFYSVGIGQISSEVPQNLSASRPQDRQFILSSKKLLLSDSGFYLCAWRLGTLEKLFFGSGTQLSVL.

The chain is built from TRBV5-5 and TRBJ2-3; no clear D gene. V lost 1 base and J 2 bases, leaving 5 bases between the germline ends. This CDR3 has 13 amino acids. CDR1 and CDR2 from the germline V gene are SGHKS and YYEKEE (reference sequence). The CDR3 is CASSLLDTDTQYF. CDR3 DNA sequence: TGTGCCAGCAGCTTGCTAGACACAGATACGCAGTATTTT.

The V call is TRBV19, the J call TRBJ1-5; the D is unclear. Trimming left V 3 bases short and J 0 bases short, with 9 bases between. This CDR3 is 15 amino acids long. The germline CDR1 and CDR2 sequences are LNHDA and SQIVND (reference sequence). For the CDR3, the DNA is TGTGCCAGTAGTATTATGGCGGATAGCAATCAGCCCCAGCATTTT. It encodes CASSIMADSNQPQHF. The full variable domain, completed using reference TRBV19 and TRBJ1-5, is DGGITQSPKYLFRKEGQNVTLSCEQNLNHDAMYWYRQDPGQGLRLIYYSQIVNDFQKGDIAEGYSVSREKKESFPLTVTSAQKNPTAFYLCASSIMADSNQPQHFGDGTRLSIL.

The gene calls are TRBV28 and TRBJ2-1; D uncertain. Germline values: CDR1 MDHEN, CDR2 SYDVKM. Trimming took off 5 bases at V and 8 bases at J, with 7 bases between the two ends. The CDR3 has 11 residues. The CDR3: CASSRPYEQFF. DNA of the CDR3: TGTGCCAGCAGTCGTCCGTATGAGCAGTTCTTC.

V usage is TRBV5-1 and J usage is TRBJ2-5; 8 positions agree with TRBD2. Germline V gene sequence: CDR1 SGHRS, CDR2 YFSETQ. This CDR3 comprises 15 residues. The J segment lost 1 base and the V segment lost 1 base, leaving 3 bases of the junction unmatched. DNA of the CDR3: TGCGCCAGCAGCTTGACTAGCGGCACCCAAGAGACCCAGTACTTC. As protein: CASSLTSGTQETQYF.

In DNA form, the CDR3 reads TGTGCCAGCAGCATAGGACTAGCGGGAGTCACCGAGCAGTACTTC. Amino acids: CASSIGLAGVTEQYF. The chain has TRBV11-3 and TRBJ2-7, with 13 bases matching TRBD2. The germline V gene has CDR1 SGHNT and CDR2 YENEEA. Unmatched junction bases numbered 7, after V lost 5 bases and J lost 6 bases. CDR3 length: 15 residues.

This chain uses TRBV5-1 with TRBJ2-2; D is perhaps TRBD2 (5 bases). The CDR3 contains 14 residues. V lost 4 bases to trimming and J lost 7 bases, with 14 bases between them. CDR1 SGHRS and CDR2 YFSETQ come from the germline V gene. Written as DNA, the CDR3 is TGCGCCAGCAGCGTAGCTCCCCGGGGCGGGGAGCTGTTTTTT. Its translation: CASSVAPRGGELFF.

CDR3 in DNA: TGTGCCAGCAGCTCTAAAGGTTACACTGAAGCTTTCTTT. Protein sequence: CASSSKGYTEAFF. The V call is TRBV13, the J call TRBJ1-1; D ambiguous. CDR1 and CDR2 (germline): PRHDT, FYEKMQ (reference sequence). The CDR3 length is 13 residues. V was shortened by 4 bases and J by 3 bases, with 9 bases between the two germline ends. The whole variable domain, remainder taken from reference TRBV13 and TRBJ1-1, is AAGVIQSPRHLIKEKRETATLKCYPIPRHDTVYWYQQGPGQDPQFLISFYEKMQSDKGSIPDRFSAQQFSDYHSELNMSSLELGDSALYFCASSSKGYTEAFFGQGTRLTVV.